A single sample is the source of the 10 T cell receptor beta chains below, sequenced in a study of cytomegalovirus exposure and HLA in healthy donors. Vbeta (60) and Jbeta (13) primers were used in the PCR. The repertoire was sequenced with immunoSEQ multiplex PCR; TCRdb's copy has only in-frame clones and lacks some. The sample contains around 220,000 clones, roughly 80% of which appear only once. Sequenced sample: PBMCs. The receptors were gathered from a girl aged 5 to 17 in good health and CMV-seronegative.

The chain links TRBV6-1 to TRBJ2-7, with D perhaps matching TRBD2 (6 bases). CDR3 length: 13 residues. The ends were cut back, 7 bases at V and 2 bases at J, with 12 bases in the middle. CDR1 MNHNS and CDR2 SASEGT come from the germline V gene. CDR3 loop: CASNGGYPYEQYF. The DNA for the CDR3 is TGTGCCAGCAATGGAGGGTATCCCTACGAGCAGTACTTC.

The CDR3: CASSDGTPGSEQYF. Written as DNA, the CDR3 is TGTGCCAGCAGTGACGGGACACCCGGCTCCGAGCAGTACTTC. The chain combines TRBV2 with TRBJ2-7, with a tentative D call TRBD1 (6 bases). CDR3 length: 14 amino acids. Germline CDR1 reads SNHLY; CDR2 reads FYNNEI. The germline V and J ends were trimmed by 3 bases and 6 bases, with 15 bases remaining between them.

As regards this clone: This same CDR3 is encoded by further DNA sequences in the sample. The J gene is TRBJ1-1, the V gene TRBV6-5; unclear D gene. The CDR3 loop spans 13 amino acids. Germline assignment: CDR1 MNHEY and CDR2 SVGAGI. The V end lost 3 bases, the J end lost 5 bases, and 10 bases lay between the germline ends. This chain's CDR3 is CASSYHRGTEAFF. CDR3 bases: TGTGCCAGCAGTTATCATCGGGGTACTGAAGCTTTCTTT.

The chain employs TRBV5-6 and TRBJ2-7, with TRBD2 matching 9 bases. J was trimmed by 4 bases and V by 0 bases; bases with no gene match: 5. The CDR3 covers 15 residues. Looked up from germline, CDR1 is SGHDT and CDR2 is YYEEEE. CDR3 residues: CASSLGLAGWYEQYF. The CDR3 nucleotides read TGTGCCAGCAGCTTGGGGCTAGCGGGATGGTACGAGCAGTACTTC. The full variable domain, with the rest looked up from reference TRBV5-6 and TRBJ2-7, is DAGVTQSPTHLIKTRGQQVTLRCSPKSGHDTVSWYQQALGQGPQFIFQYYEEEERQRGNFPDRFSGHQFPNYSSELNVNALLLGDSALYLCASSLGLAGWYEQYFGPGTRLTVT.

The rearrangement uses TRBV29-1 and TRBJ2-7; TRBD1 is a possible D gene (5 bases). Trimming cost V 7 bases and J 5 bases, with 12 bases left between them. The V gene's germline CDR1 is SQVTM and CDR2 ANQGSEA. The CDR3 spans 11 residues. The chain's CDR3 is CSAAQVNEQYF. As DNA, the CDR3 is TGCAGCGCAGCACAGGTTAACGAGCAGTACTTC.

This chain uses TRBV7-3 with TRBJ2-6, with D possibly TRBD1 on 5 matching bases. Trimming left V 5 bases short and J 0 bases short, with 11 bases between. The CDR3 sequence is 16 residues long. Germline-derived CDR1 and CDR2 are SGHTA and FQGTGA. This CDR3 is CASSTGPSSGANVLTF. DNA of the CDR3: TGTGCCAGCAGCACAGGACCGTCCTCTGGGGCCAACGTCCTGACTTTC.

The chain has TRBV19 and TRBJ1-5; 7 positions agree with TRBD1. Germline CDR1 LNHDA, CDR2 SQIVND (reference sequence). CDR3 length: 19 amino acids. The V gene end was trimmed by 5 bases and the J gene end by 1 base; junction bases not matched to a gene: 17. In DNA form, the CDR3 reads TGTGCCAGTAGTCGACAAGCCCCCGGACAGGTCTGGAGCAATCAGCCCCAGCATTTT. Encoded protein: CASSRQAPGQVWSNQPQHF.

The chain has TRBV7-9 and TRBJ1-4; TRBD1 matches at 7 bases. Germline V CDR1 and CDR2: SEHNR, FQNEAQ (reference sequence). V lost 4 bases, J lost 7 bases, and 15 bases stayed unmatched. CDR3 length: 17 amino acids. CDR3 loop: CASSSRDSGRPGEKLFF. The CDR3, as DNA: TGTGCCAGCAGCTCCCGGGACAGCGGGAGGCCCGGTGAAAAACTGTTTTTT.

The chain carries TRBV7-9 and TRBJ1-1; D gene uncertain. The CDR3 length is 15 residues. V lost 3 bases, J lost 3 bases, and 14 bases lay in between. Germline V gene data show CDR1 as SEHNR and CDR2 as FQNEAQ (reference sequence). CDR3 in DNA: TGTGCCAGCAGCTTTCGAGGTGAAGCGGACACTGAAGCTTTCTTT. The encoded protein is CASSFRGEADTEAFF.

The J gene is TRBJ2-3, the V gene TRBV2; D might be TRBD1 (6 bases). CDR1 and CDR2 (germline): SNHLY, FYNNEI. V was cut by 7 bases and J by 4 bases, with 18 bases left in between. There are 15 residues in the CDR3. CDR3 sequence: CASTVLGEGADTQYF. The DNA for the CDR3 is TGTGCCAGCACAGTACTGGGAGAGGGGGCAGATACGCAGTATTTT.